The rows below give T cell receptor beta chains drawn from one sample of a study of cytomegalovirus exposure and HLA in healthy donors. Assay: immunoSEQ multiplex PCR; the TCRdb copy retains only in-frame clones and omits some. The data contain 250,000 to 350,000 clones, 86% of them singletons. Sequenced sample: PBMCs. The receptors here all came from a man aged 35 to 55 in good health and CMV-seropositive. CDR3s include the opening cysteine and the closing phenylalanine or tryptophan.

J: TRBJ2-1
V: TRBV9
CDR3: CASSVELAPNNEQFF

J: TRBJ2-3
V: TRBV18
CDR3: CASSPPSGVSSDTQYF

J: TRBJ2-7
V: TRBV5-6
CDR3: CASSPLVAGTYEQYF

J: TRBJ2-4
V: TRBV29-1
CDR3: CSVQGSKNIQYF

J: TRBJ2-3
V: TRBV2
CDR3: CASSEGGSITDTQYF

J: TRBJ1-2
V: TRBV19
CDR3: CASSIRPTGILNYGYTF

J: TRBJ1-2
V: TRBV7-9
CDR3: CASTPRGRNGYTF

J: TRBJ2-5
V: TRBV18
CDR3: CASSPTGSGAETQYF

J: TRBJ2-7
V: TRBV6-1
CDR3: CASTVEESYEQYF

J: TRBJ2-3
V: TRBV28
CDR3: CASREAGTTDTQYF